This TCR beta chain was found in a study of untreated major depressive disorder. Study results and limitations: The small study sample limits how generally findings apply. Only three preselected Vbeta families were compared in sequencing.

Patient depression severity was moderate to severe. Enrichment usually gave around 95% pure CD4+ T cells. Repertoires were generated with immunoSEQ multiplex PCR, while TCRdb's copy carries only in-frame clones and drops some. The table lists around 23,000 clones, about 91% of them singletons. As concerns this clone: Its antigen is unknown.

This TCR was recovered from a woman aged 30 to 39 with major depressive disorder. Sequencing used CD4+ T cells from PBMCs.

The CDR3 DNA reads as TGTGCCAGCACGCGACTAGATTACAATGAGCAGTTCTTC. Protein product: CASTRLDYNEQFF. J is TRBJ2-1 and V is TRBV11-2; TRBD2 might be the D (6 bases). Looked up from germline, CDR1 is SGHAT and CDR2 is FQNNGV. The CDR3 length is 13 residues. Trimming removed 7 bases at V and 4 bases at J, with 11 bases between. Complete variable domain (other parts from reference TRBV11-2 and TRBJ2-1): EAGVAQSPRYKIIEKRQSVAFWCNPISGHATLYWYQQILGQGPKLLIQFQNNGVVDDSQLPKDRFSAERLKGVDSTLKIQPAKLEDSAVYLCASTRLDYNEQFFGPGTRLTVL.